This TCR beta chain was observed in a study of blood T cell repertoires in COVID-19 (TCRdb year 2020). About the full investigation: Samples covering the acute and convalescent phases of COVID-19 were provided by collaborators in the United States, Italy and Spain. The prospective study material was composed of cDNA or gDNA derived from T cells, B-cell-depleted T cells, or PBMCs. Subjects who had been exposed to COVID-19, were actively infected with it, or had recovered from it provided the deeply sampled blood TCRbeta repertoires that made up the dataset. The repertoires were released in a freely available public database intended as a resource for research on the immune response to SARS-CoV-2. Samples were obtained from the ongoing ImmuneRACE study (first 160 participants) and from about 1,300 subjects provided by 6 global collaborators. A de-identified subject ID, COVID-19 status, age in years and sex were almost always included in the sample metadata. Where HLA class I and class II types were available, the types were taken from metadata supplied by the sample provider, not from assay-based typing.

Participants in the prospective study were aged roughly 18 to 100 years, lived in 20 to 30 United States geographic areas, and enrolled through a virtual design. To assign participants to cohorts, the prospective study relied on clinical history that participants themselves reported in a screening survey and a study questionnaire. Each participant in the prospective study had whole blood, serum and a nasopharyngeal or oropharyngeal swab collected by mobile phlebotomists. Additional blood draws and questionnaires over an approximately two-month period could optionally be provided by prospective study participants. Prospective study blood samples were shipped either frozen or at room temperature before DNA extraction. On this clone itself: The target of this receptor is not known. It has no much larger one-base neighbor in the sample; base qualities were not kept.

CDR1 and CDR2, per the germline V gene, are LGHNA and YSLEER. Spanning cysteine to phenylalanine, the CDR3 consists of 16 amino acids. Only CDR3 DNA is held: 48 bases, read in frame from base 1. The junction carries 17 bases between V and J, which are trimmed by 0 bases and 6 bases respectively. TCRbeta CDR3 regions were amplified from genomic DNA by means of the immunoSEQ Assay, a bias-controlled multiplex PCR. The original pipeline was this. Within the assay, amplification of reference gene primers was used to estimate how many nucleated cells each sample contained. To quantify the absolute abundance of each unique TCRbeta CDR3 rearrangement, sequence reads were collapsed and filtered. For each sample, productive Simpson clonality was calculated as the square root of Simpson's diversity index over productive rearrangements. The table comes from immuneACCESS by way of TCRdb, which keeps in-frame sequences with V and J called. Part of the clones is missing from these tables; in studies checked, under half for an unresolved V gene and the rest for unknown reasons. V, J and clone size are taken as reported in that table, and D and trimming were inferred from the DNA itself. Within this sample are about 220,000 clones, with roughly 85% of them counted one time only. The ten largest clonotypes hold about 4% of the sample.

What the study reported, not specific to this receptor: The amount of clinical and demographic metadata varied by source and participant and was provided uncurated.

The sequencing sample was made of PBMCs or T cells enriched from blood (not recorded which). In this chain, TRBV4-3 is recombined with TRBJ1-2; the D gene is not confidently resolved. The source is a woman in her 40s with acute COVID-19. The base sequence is TGCGCCAGCAGCCAAGATCCCGGGTCTACCCGCAATGGCTACACCTTC. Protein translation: CASSQDPGSTRNGYTF.